This TCR beta chain was sequenced in a study of hypomethylating agent response in myelodysplastic syndrome. Clones were sequenced by immunoSEQ multiplex PCR, and TCRdb holds only the in-frame ones, with some missing. The sample includes several thousand clones, about nine tenths of them seen just once. Germline V gives CDR1 MNHEY, CDR2 SMNVEV (reference sequence). The ends lost 4 bases at V and 2 bases at J; junction bases unmatched: 5. The CDR3 spans 15 residues. Study-wide results and limits: Shared GLIPH2 clusters possibly recognizing novel MDS antigens remain unconfirmed.

As to this clone: Its antigen is not known.

The clonotype comes from a human donor with myelodysplastic syndrome. Sequenced here: bone marrow, sampled before or after starting hypomethylating agent treatment for myelodysplastic syndrome (not recorded which). The genes are TRBV27 and TRBJ2-5; TRBD2 matches at 9 bases. CDR3 residues: CASSWVSGGQETQYF. Here the CDR3 DNA reads TGTGCCAGCAGTTGGGTCAGCGGGGGGCAAGAGACCCAGTACTTC.